These T cell receptor beta chains were read from a single sample in a study of human T cells and chemical hapten exposure. TCRdb re-called the RACE reads through MiXCR, storing one row per CDR3 protein. The table records tens of thousands of distinct CDR3 sequences, 13% of them present only once. Material: whole blood, obtained in connection with sensitization to the hapten diphenylcyclopropenone (DPC). These receptors were collected from a woman aged 45-65 years with alopecia areata. Some clones in this sample may be carry-over from other donors' samples. Each CDR3 is given with its conserved first and last residue. Each record gives: CDR3 protein, CDR3 DNA, V gene, D gene, J gene, clone size. D genes are given only for firm matches. A row's size may be missing; if present it is once, few, many or a size class.

CDR3: CASSQPGTGPYEQYF
DNA: TGTGCCAGCAGCCAACCCGGGACAGGGCCATACGAGCAGTACTTC
V: TRBV3-1
D: TRBD1
J: TRBJ2-7
size: -

CDR3: CASSEPQRETQYF
DNA: TGTGCCAGCAGTGAACCCCAGAGAGAGACCCAGTACTTC
V: TRBV2
D: -
J: TRBJ2-5
size: -

CDR3: CASSESQPKYQIAGMDTGELFF
DNA: TGCGCCAGCAGTGAGTCCCAGCCCAAATACCAAATAGCGGGTATGGACACCGGGGAGCTGTTTTTT
V: TRBV10-1
D: TRBD2
J: TRBJ2-2
size: many

CDR3: CASSVAGLENIQYF
DNA: TGTGCCAGCAGCGTAGCGGGACTAGAAAACATTCAGTACTTC
V: TRBV9
D: TRBD2
J: TRBJ2-4
size: -

CDR3: CASSLLEAGGPPKNIQYF
DNA: TGCGCCAGCAGCTTGCTTGAAGCGGGAGGGCCGCCCAAAAACATTCAGTACTTC
V: TRBV5-1
D: TRBD2
J: TRBJ2-4
size: -

CDR3: CASSLPGGPSLQYF
DNA: TGTGCCAGCAGCTTACCGGGAGGGCCTAGCCTTCAGTACTTC
V: TRBV7-9
D: TRBD2
J: TRBJ2-4
size: many

CDR3: CASYRANYGYTF
DNA: TGTGCCAGCTACAGGGCGAACTATGGCTACACCTTC
V: TRBV6-5
D: -
J: TRBJ1-2
size: -

CDR3: CSALTGGVDTQYF
DNA: TGCAGTGCCCTCACAGGGGGCGTAGATACGCAGTATTTT
V: TRBV20-1
D: TRBD1
J: TRBJ2-3
size: -

CDR3: CASSTGTGTQPQHF
DNA: TGTGCCAGCAGTACCGGGACAGGGACTCAGCCCCAGCATTTT
V: TRBV12-3/TRBV12-4
D: TRBD1
J: TRBJ1-5
size: few

CDR3: CASSFQGASTEAFF
DNA: TGTGCCAGCAGTTTTCAGGGGGCTAGCACTGAAGCTTTCTTT
V: TRBV12-3/TRBV12-4
D: TRBD1
J: TRBJ1-1
size: many

CDR3: CASSLGQGDSPLHF
DNA: TGTGCCAGCAGCTTAGGACAGGGGGATTCACCCCTCCACTTT
V: TRBV7-9
D: TRBD1
J: TRBJ1-6
size: -

CDR3: CASSLGTGAKNEQFF
DNA: TGCGCCAGCAGCCTGGGGACAGGGGCGAAAAATGAGCAGTTCTTC
V: TRBV5-1
D: TRBD1
J: TRBJ2-1
size: few

CDR3: CASSPYRQGANTGELFF
DNA: TGTGCCAGCAGCCCTTATCGACAGGGGGCAAACACCGGGGAGCTGTTTTTT
V: TRBV7-3
D: TRBD1
J: TRBJ2-2
size: -

CDR3: CASSPLGQAQATNEKLFF
DNA: TGTGCCAGCTCACCACTTGGACAGGCACAAGCAACTAATGAAAAACTGTTTTTT
V: TRBV18
D: TRBD1
J: TRBJ1-4
size: many

CDR3: CASSPQAMNTEAFF
DNA: TGTGCCAGCAGCCCACAGGCGATGAACACTGAAGCTTTCTTT
V: TRBV7-8
D: -
J: TRBJ1-1
size: -

CDR3: CASSVNEAPQHF
DNA: TGTGCCAGCAGCGTAAATGAAGCACCCCAGCATTTT
V: TRBV7-9
D: -
J: TRBJ1-5
size: -

CDR3: CSARGDHLEKLFF
DNA: TGCAGTGCTCGAGGGGACCACCTTGAAAAACTGTTTTTT
V: TRBV20-1
D: -
J: TRBJ1-4
size: few

CDR3: CASSVAGTASYEQYF
DNA: TGTGCCAGCTCAGTCGCCGGGACCGCCTCCTACGAGCAGTACTTC
V: TRBV18
D: -
J: TRBJ2-7
size: many

CDR3: CSAPGQEGSDTQYF
DNA: TGCAGTGCTCCGGGCCAGGAGGGATCAGATACGCAGTATTTT
V: TRBV20-1
D: -
J: TRBJ2-3
size: many

CDR3: CSVQDAEAFF
DNA: TGCAGCGTTCAAGACGCTGAAGCTTTCTTT
V: TRBV29-1
D: -
J: TRBJ1-1
size: few

CDR3: CASSRGTGELFF
DNA: TGTGCCAGCAGCCGGGGAACCGGGGAGCTGTTTTTT
V: TRBV7-6
D: -
J: TRBJ2-2
size: many

CDR3: CASRDSEAFF
DNA: TGTGCCAGTCGGGACAGCGAAGCTTTCTTT
V: TRBV6-5
D: TRBD1
J: TRBJ1-1
size: -

CDR3: CASSLDPLAANYGYTF
DNA: TGTGCCAGCAGCTTAGACCCTTTGGCAGCTAACTATGGCTACACCTTC
V: TRBV11-3
D: -
J: TRBJ1-2
size: -

CDR3: CASSLIWAGELFF
DNA: TGTGCCAGCAGTCTTATCTGGGCCGGGGAGCTGTTTTTT
V: TRBV7-2
D: -
J: TRBJ2-2
size: many

CDR3: CASSQGGLAVTDTQYF
DNA: TGTGCCAGCAGCCAGGGAGGACTAGCGGTGACAGATACGCAGTATTTT
V: TRBV3-1
D: TRBD2
J: TRBJ2-3
size: many

CDR3: CASSSQGRGDTQYF
DNA: TGCGCCAGCAGCTCCCAGGGCAGGGGGGATACGCAGTATTTT
V: TRBV5-1
D: TRBD1
J: TRBJ2-3
size: few

CDR3: CASRRSMNTEAFF
DNA: TGTGCCAGCAGGAGAAGTATGAACACTGAAGCTTTCTTT
V: TRBV7-9
D: -
J: TRBJ1-1
size: -

CDR3: CASSRPRRIIPINEQFF
DNA: TGTGCCAGCAGTCGCCCGAGGCGGATCATACCCATCAATGAGCAGTTCTTC
V: TRBV27
D: -
J: TRBJ2-1
size: many

CDR3: CASSSPRGRGEWQETQYF
DNA: TGCGCCAGCAGCTCCCCCCGCGGGAGAGGGGAATGGCAAGAGACCCAGTACTTC
V: TRBV5-1
D: TRBD2
J: TRBJ2-5
size: many

CDR3: CASSPPQTPGNTIYF
DNA: TGTGCCAGCTCACCACCTCAGACCCCTGGAAACACCATATATTTT
V: TRBV18
D: -
J: TRBJ1-3
size: -

CDR3: CASSISSGRTPLTDTQYF
DNA: TGTGCCAGCAGCATTTCTAGCGGGAGGACTCCGCTCACAGATACGCAGTATTTT
V: TRBV13
D: TRBD2
J: TRBJ2-3
size: many

CDR3: CSVGQGQLNTEAFF
DNA: TGCAGCGTCGGACAGGGCCAACTGAACACTGAAGCTTTCTTT
V: TRBV29-1
D: TRBD1
J: TRBJ1-1
size: many

CDR3: CASSLEGGNKNIQYF
DNA: TGTGCCAGCAGCTTAGAAGGCGGCAACAAAAACATTCAGTACTTC
V: TRBV7-9
D: -
J: TRBJ2-4
size: many

CDR3: CASSWGGSADTQYF
DNA: TGTGCCAGCAGTTGGGGCGGGAGTGCAGATACGCAGTATTTT
V: TRBV12-3/TRBV12-4
D: TRBD2
J: TRBJ2-3
size: many

CDR3: CSGMARGHSYEQYF
DNA: TGCAGTGGGATGGCCAGGGGGCATTCCTACGAGCAGTACTTC
V: TRBV20-1
D: TRBD1
J: TRBJ2-7
size: few